These 21 T cell receptor beta chains were sequenced from one sample in a study of OX40 agonist ivuxolimab in advanced cancers. Libraries were prepared by immunoSEQ multiplex PCR; TCRdb keeps only in-frame clonotypes and omits some of them. The profile shows about 34,000 clones, less than 85% of them singletons. Sequences were derived from CD4+ or CD8+ T cells sorted from blood, sampled in a trial of the OX40 agonist ivuxolimab. Receptor source: an adult with an advanced solid tumor such as melanoma, head and neck, liver or kidney cancer.

The chain links TRBV21-1 to TRBJ2-1; the table gives TRBD2 as D, unverified against the DNA. TRBV21-1 is a pseudogene. The CDR3 extends over 13 amino acids. CDR3 region: CASSKAGYNEQFF. The CDR3 DNA reads as TGTGCCAGCAGCAAAGCCGGCTACAATGAGCAGTTCTTC.

This clone was counted between two and nine times. The rearrangement joins TRBV21-1 to TRBJ2-2; the D call in the table, TRBD1, was not verified against the DNA. TRBV21-1 represents a pseudogene. This CDR3 has 15 amino acids. CDR3 bases: TGTGCCAGCAGTGTTGGAACAGGCTTGACCGGGGAGCTGTTTTTT. Amino acid sequence: CASSVGTGLTGELFF.

CDR3 sequence: CASSIPGTGNTIYF. CDR3 DNA: TGTGCCAGTAGTATCCCCGGGACTGGAAACACCATATATTTT. The rearrangement links TRBV19 to TRBJ1-3, with unresolved D. The ends were cut back, 3 bases at V and 2 bases at J, with 8 bases in the middle. The CDR3 has 14 amino acids. Germline CDR1 and CDR2: LNHDA and SQIVND (reference sequence).

This clone was observed a single time. This chain joins TRBV10-3 and TRBJ2-7; D may match TRBD1 or TRBD2 (7 bases each). Looked up from germline, CDR1 is ENHRY and CDR2 is SYGVKD. V lost 6 bases to trimming and J lost 1 base, with 16 bases between them. The CDR3 contains 15 residues. The CDR3 nucleotides are TGTGCCATCAGGGGGGGGACAGTTCTTTCCTACGAGCAGTACTTC. Protein product: CAIRGGTVLSYEQYF.

The J gene is TRBJ2-5, the V gene TRBV15; D gene unclear. Germline V gene sequence: CDR1 LNHNV, CDR2 YYDKDF (reference sequence). The length of the CDR3 is 12 residues. Trimming pared 4 bases from V and 8 bases from J, leaving 11 bases between. The DNA of the CDR3 is TGTGCCACCAGCAAAGGTGTATCCACCCAGTACTTC. Encoded protein: CATSKGVSTQYF.

The rearrangement joins TRBV7-2 to TRBJ1-1, with D uncertain. The germline gives CDR1 SGHTA, CDR2 FQGNSA. V dropped 3 bases and J dropped 0 bases, with 5 bases sitting between them. The CDR3 spans 13 residues. The DNA of the CDR3 is TGTGCCAGCAGCTTCTCGGTGAACACTGAAGCTTTCTTT. This translates into CASSFSVNTEAFF.

The chain combines TRBV25-1 with TRBJ1-1; D gene uncertain. The CDR3 consists of 11 residues. V lost 3 bases, J lost 5 bases, and 4 bases lay in between. Germline CDR1 and CDR2: MGHDK and SYGVNS. For the CDR3, the DNA is TGTGCCAGCAGTGACTATACTGAAGCTTTCTTT. It specifies CASSDYTEAFF. Together with reference TRBV25-1 and TRBJ1-1, the CDR3 gives the full variable domain: EADIYQTPRYLVIGTGKKITLECSQTMGHDKMYWYQQDPGMELHLIHYSYGVNSTEKGDLSSESTVSRIRTEHFPLTLESARPSHTSQYLCASSDYTEAFFGQGTRLTVV.

The chain employs TRBV9 and TRBJ2-1, with D possibly TRBD2 on 5 matching bases. Germline V gene lookup returns CDR1 SGDLS and CDR2 YYNGEE. The V gene lost 5 bases and the J gene lost 0 bases, with 12 bases spanning the gap. This CDR3 spans 15 amino acids. The CDR3 loop is CASSVVGSSYNEQFF. The CDR3 nucleotides are TGTGCCAGCAGTGTGGTGGGGAGCTCCTACAATGAGCAGTTCTTC.

The chain couples TRBV18 to TRBJ2-7, with D tentatively TRBD1 or TRBD2 (5 bases each). Germline V lookup: CDR1 KGHSH, CDR2 LQKENI. The CDR3 sequence is 14 residues long. Trimming removed 3 bases at V and 3 bases at J, with 12 bases between. The CDR3 nucleotides read TGTGCCAGCTCACCTCTCCGGGACGGCTACGAGCAGTACTTC. This encodes CASSPLRDGYEQYF.

The chain uses TRBV5-8 and TRBJ1-1; D unclear. The germline V gene encodes CDR1 SGHTS and CDR2 YDEGEE. Trimming pared 1 base from V and 10 bases from J, leaving 11 bases between. The CDR3 is 12 residues long. CDR3 bases: TGTGCCAGCAGCTTGCGGACCGTCGGAGCTTTCTTT. Encoded protein: CASSLRTVGAFF. The complete variable domain, with remaining parts taken from reference TRBV5-8 and TRBJ1-1, reads EAGVTQSPTHLIKTRGQQATLRCSPISGHTSVYWYQQALGLGLQFLLWYDEGEERNRGNFPPRFSGRQFPNYSSELNVNALELEDSALYLCASSLRTVGAFFGQGTRLTVV.

This chain joins TRBV4-1 and TRBJ1-4; 7 positions agree with TRBD1. Germline assignment: CDR1 MGHRA and CDR2 YSYEKL. The CDR3 covers 18 residues. With 3 bases clipped from V and 7 bases from J, the junction kept 17 bases outside the gene matches. The chain's CDR3 is CASSHSTGRGESSEKLFF. As DNA, the CDR3 is TGCGCCAGCAGCCATTCGACAGGGCGCGGTGAGAGTAGTGAAAAACTGTTTTTT.

The chain carries TRBV7-6 and TRBJ2-7; a weak D match, TRBD1 (5 bases). Germline V gene sequence: CDR1 SGHVS, CDR2 FNYEAQ. V was clipped by 1 base and J by 2 bases, with 6 bases between them. This CDR3 has 13 amino acids. The CDR3 DNA sequence: TGTGCCAGCAGCTTAGGGACAACCTACGAGCAGTACTTC. Protein product: CASSLGTTYEQYF.

The CDR3 loop reads CAWSVLSLRGGTQYF. Here the CDR3 DNA reads TGTGCCTGGAGTGTACTGTCTTTACGAGGGGGGACCCAGTACTTC. The rearrangement uses TRBV30 and TRBJ2-5; D may be TRBD1 (6 bases). The CDR3 has 15 residues. CDR1 and CDR2 from the germline V gene are GTSNPN and SVGIG (reference sequence). The germline V and J ends were trimmed by 0 bases and 7 bases, with 18 bases remaining between them.

This chain uses TRBV5-1 with TRBJ1-3, with D unclear. The V gene lost 0 bases and the J gene lost 0 bases, with 7 bases spanning the gap. Germline V CDR1 and CDR2: SGHRS, YFSETQ. The CDR3 contains 15 residues. CDR3 loop: CASSLDSASGNTIYF. The CDR3 DNA reads as TGCGCCAGCAGCTTGGACAGCGCCTCTGGAAACACCATATATTTT.

This clone was seen a handful of times. This chain joins TRBV5-1 and TRBJ1-1; tentatively, D is TRBD1 (6 bases). V was trimmed by 3 bases and J by 2 bases, leaving 11 bases between them. The CDR3 consists of 14 residues. Germline CDR1 reads SGHRS; CDR2 reads YFSETQ. CDR3 region: CASSSRTANTEAFF. In DNA form, the CDR3 reads TGCGCCAGCAGCTCCCGGACAGCCAACACTGAAGCTTTCTTT.

The rearrangement joins TRBV5-6 to TRBJ1-2; TRBD1 aligns across 7 bases. J gave up 8 bases and V 3 bases, and 13 bases lay outside the gene matches. This CDR3 has 15 amino acids. CDR1 is SGHDT, CDR2 YYEEEE, per germline. The CDR3 coding sequence is TGTGCCAGCAGCTCCACCCACAGGGGTTTGGACGGCTACACCTTC. Translating gives CASSSTHRGLDGYTF.

This chain links TRBV5-1 with TRBJ2-1, with D perhaps TRBD1 (6 bases). The CDR3 is made up of 15 amino acids. Trimming pared 1 base from V and 7 bases from J, leaving 15 bases between. Germline lookup yields CDR1 SGHRS and CDR2 YFSETQ. The CDR3 loop reads CASSLWTELGNEQFF. The CDR3 nucleotides are TGCGCCAGCAGCTTGTGGACAGAATTAGGGAATGAGCAGTTCTTC.

J is TRBJ1-5 and V is TRBV11-2; D is unresolved. The germline V and J ends were trimmed by 0 bases and 9 bases, with 9 bases remaining between them. Germline CDR1 and CDR2: SGHAT and FQNNGV. There are 13 residues in the CDR3. CDR3 bases: TGTGCCAGCAGCTTAGAGGCAGGCGGGCCCCAGCATTTT. It specifies CASSLEAGGPQHF.

CDR3 sequence (DNA): TGTGCCAGCAGTACAAGGAACACTGAAGCTTTCTTT. Its protein product is CASSTRNTEAFF. This chain uses TRBV2 with TRBJ1-1, with unresolved D. Germline V lookup: CDR1 SNHLY, CDR2 FYNNEI. This CDR3 is built from 12 residues. Trimming removed 5 bases from V and 1 base from J, with 5 bases in between.

The count of this clone is one. The gene calls are TRBV6-5 and TRBJ2-2, with D tentatively TRBD1 (6 bases). V was shortened by 3 bases and J by 4 bases, with 15 bases between the two germline ends. The germline V gene has CDR1 MNHEY and CDR2 SVGAGI. The CDR3 is 16 amino acids. In DNA, the CDR3 is TGTGCCAGCAGTTATCTTGGGGGCAAGGTCACCGGGGAGCTGTTTTTT. Protein sequence: CASSYLGGKVTGELFF.

This chain uses TRBV6-1 with TRBJ2-7; 7 bases agree with TRBD1. This CDR3 is 14 amino acids long. CDR1 is MNHNS and CDR2 is SASEGT in the germline V gene. Losses at the gene ends were 7 bases for V and 5 bases for J; bases not matched to a gene: 11. The CDR3 is CASIPVSGTDEQYF. CDR3 coding DNA: TGTGCCAGCATCCCTGTCTCCGGGACAGACGAGCAGTACTTC.